These 27 T cell receptor beta chains were sequenced from one sample in a study of patients and donors after allogeneic stem cell transplantation. Each CDR3 protein is one row after TCRdb ran MiXCR on the RT-PCR reads. Among 150,000 or so distinct CDR3 sequences, approximately 24% were seen once, and the ten largest hold roughly a quarter. Sequencing was done on a sample of blood, either unsorted or a sorted T cell fraction (not recorded which). Receptors originate from a human donor who was either an allogeneic HSCT recipient or a stem cell or donor lymphocyte infusion donor (not recorded which). It is not recorded whose cells these are; they may come from a transplant donor.

This chain uses TRBV4-1 with TRBJ1-2; 10 bases map to TRBD1. The germline CDR1 and CDR2 sequences are MGHRA and YSYEKL. The CDR3 is made up of 14 amino acids. With V trimmed by 7 bases and J by 2 bases, 4 bases remained unmatched. CDR3 coding DNA: TGCGCCAGCACCGGGACAGGGGACAACTATGGCTACACCTTC. Amino acids: CASTGTGDNYGYTF.

This clonotype has a handful of counts. This chain connects TRBV5-1 to TRBJ1-2; D might be TRBD1 (6 bases). The CDR3 extends over 15 amino acids. The V and J ends lost 5 bases and 0 bases respectively, with 14 bases between them. CDR1 SGHRS and CDR2 YFSETQ come from the germline V gene. CDR3 loop: CASRGLTGANYGYTF. CDR3 nucleotide sequence: TGCGCCAGCAGAGGCTTGACAGGCGCTAACTATGGCTACACCTTC. Drawing the rest from reference TRBV5-1 and TRBJ1-2, the complete variable domain is KAGVTQTPRYLIKTRGQQVTLSCSPISGHRSVSWYQQTPGQGLQFLFEYFSETQRNKGNFPGRFSGRQFSNSRSEMNVSTLELGDSALYLCASRGLTGANYGYTFGSGTRLTVV.

In its sample, this clonotype was seen a few times. The chain links TRBV24-1 to TRBJ2-2, with D maybe TRBD1 (5 bases). V was cut by 2 bases and J by 3 bases, with 9 bases left in between. CDR1 and CDR2 (germline): KGHDR, SFDVKD. This CDR3 has 15 amino acids. The CDR3 here is CATSDWGLDTGELFF. CDR3 coding DNA: TGTGCCACCAGTGATTGGGGCTTGGACACCGGGGAGCTGTTTTTT.

The chain joins TRBV20-1 to TRBJ2-3, with D maybe TRBD1 (5 bases). This CDR3 is built from 12 residues. Germline V gives CDR1 DFQATT, CDR2 SNEGSKA (reference sequence). Here the CDR3 reads CIASQGTDTQYF. CDR3 nucleotide sequence: TGCATCGCATCCCAGGGTACAGATACGCAGTATTTT.

The table lists this clonotype with a few counts. The J gene is TRBJ1-1, the V gene TRBV7-9, with no clear D. From germline, CDR1 is SEHNR and CDR2 FQNEAQ (reference sequence). The CDR3 runs to 11 residues. The ends were cut back, 2 bases at V and 5 bases at J, with 3 bases in the middle. The DNA of the CDR3 is TGTGCCAGCAGCTTACCGACTGAAGCTTTCTTT. Amino acids: CASSLPTEAFF.

In its sample, this clonotype was seen once. The V and J genes are TRBV27 and TRBJ2-5, with TRBD1 matching over 8 bases. This CDR3 region has 14 residues. CDR1 and CDR2 from the germline V gene are MNHEY and SMNVEV (reference sequence). With V trimmed by 4 bases and J by 3 bases, 4 bases remained unmatched. The CDR3: CASSSAQGEETQYF. The CDR3 nucleotides read TGTGCCAGCAGTTCAGCACAGGGGGAAGAGACCCAGTACTTC.

The J gene is TRBJ2-1, the V gene TRBV7-6; D is ambiguous. The CDR3 is 14 residues long. V lost 0 bases, J lost 4 bases, and 7 bases lay in between. CDR1 is SGHVS, CDR2 FNYEAQ, per germline. CDR3 bases: TGTGCCAGCAGCTTAGCGTGGCAATACAATGAGCAGTTCTTC. This encodes CASSLAWQYNEQFF. The whole variable domain, filled in from reference TRBV7-6 and TRBJ2-1, reads GAGVSQSPRYKVTKRGQDVALRCDPISGHVSLYWYRQALGQGPEFLTYFNYEAQQDKSGLPNDRFSAERPEGSISTLTIQRTEQRDSAMYRCASSLAWQYNEQFFGPGTRLTVL.

A few counts support this clonotype. The chain combines TRBV7-2 with TRBJ1-2; tentatively, D is TRBD1 (5 bases). V was pared by 3 bases and J by 4 bases, with 18 bases between. CDR3 length equals 16 residues. Germline lookup yields CDR1 SGHTA and CDR2 FQGNSA. CDR3 sequence (DNA): TGTGCCAGCAGCTTCAGAGTCCTCCGGGGGGTCTATGGCTACACCTTC. This sequence encodes CASSFRVLRGVYGYTF.

This clonotype was detected only a few times. The CDR3 protein is CASSVSGAIGQPQHF. Here the CDR3 DNA reads TGTGCCAGCAGCGTATCAGGGGCCATCGGTCAGCCCCAGCATTTT. The rearrangement uses TRBV9 and TRBJ1-5; D is perhaps TRBD1 (6 bases). Per the germline V gene, CDR1 is SGDLS and CDR2 is YYNGEE. The CDR3 contains 15 residues. V was trimmed by 1 base and J by 6 bases, leaving 14 bases between them.

This clonotype turned up a few times. The rearrangement joins TRBV20-1 to TRBJ2-1; D gene unclear. CDR3 length: 12 residues. Germline-derived CDR1 and CDR2 are DFQATT and SNEGSKA (reference sequence). Trimming pared 0 bases from V and 8 bases from J, leaving 8 bases between. The CDR3 sequence: CSARDNSHEQFF. CDR3 bases: TGCAGTGCTAGAGATAACAGTCATGAGCAGTTCTTC.

A few counts support this clonotype. This sequence joins TRBV10-3 and TRBJ1-1; D gene ambiguous. Germline-derived CDR1 and CDR2 are ENHRY and SYGVKD. The CDR3 runs 13 residues. The V and J ends lost 4 bases and 0 bases respectively, with 6 bases between them. The CDR3 nucleotides read TGTGCCATCAGTGGAACAGTGAACACTGAAGCTTTCTTT. Amino acid sequence: CAISGTVNTEAFF.

The rearrangement uses TRBV5-5 and TRBJ1-1; 7 bases match TRBD1. The CDR3 loop spans 15 amino acids. Germline assignment: CDR1 SGHKS and CDR2 YYEKEE (reference sequence). V shed 3 bases, J shed 6 bases, and the junction held 11 bases outside the gene matches. DNA of the CDR3: TGTGCCAGCAGCTCGGGACAGAGGGGGTCCCCTGAAGCTTTCTTT. Translation: CASSSGQRGSPEAFF.

The V and J genes are TRBV20-1 and TRBJ1-1, with D perhaps matching TRBD1 (5 bases). The CDR3 extends over 11 amino acids. The V gene's germline CDR1 is DFQATT and CDR2 SNEGSKA (reference sequence). As DNA, the CDR3 is TGCATGCGGGGGAAGGGCACTGAAGCTTTCTTT. This translates into CMRGKGTEAFF.

In this sample, this clonotype turned up once. This sequence joins TRBV20-1 and TRBJ2-1, with D unclear. This CDR3 is 12 amino acids long. Trimming took off 7 bases at V and 4 bases at J, with 11 bases between the two ends. From germline, CDR1 is DFQATT and CDR2 SNEGSKA (reference sequence). The CDR3 region has the DNA TGCAGTGTAACATGGGGATACAATGAGCAGTTCTTC. It specifies CSVTWGYNEQFF.

The chain joins TRBV10-3 to TRBJ2-7; D is uncertain. This CDR3 region has 13 residues. The ends were cut back, 4 bases at V and 3 bases at J, with 10 bases in the middle. The germline V gene encodes CDR1 ENHRY and CDR2 SYGVKD. Written as DNA, the CDR3 is TGTGCCATCAGTGGAGGAGCAGGCTACGAGCAGTACTTC. It codes for CAISGGAGYEQYF.

The genes are TRBV20-1 and TRBJ1-2; 10 positions agree with TRBD1. The CDR3 is made up of 15 amino acids. The ends lost 0 bases at V and 6 bases at J; junction bases unmatched: 7. CDR1 and CDR2 from the germline V gene are DFQATT and SNEGSKA (reference sequence). CDR3 loop: CSARDSGTGEDGYTF. The CDR3 nucleotides read TGCAGTGCTAGAGATTCCGGGACAGGGGAGGATGGCTACACCTTC.

Only a few counts were recorded for this clonotype. The chain combines TRBV7-2 with TRBJ2-1, with TRBD2 matching 8 bases. The CDR3 has 16 residues. Unmatched junction bases numbered 8, after V lost 5 bases and J lost 2 bases. Germline V CDR1 and CDR2: SGHTA, FQGNSA. The CDR3 DNA sequence: TGTGCCAGCAGCCCCCGAAGACTAGCGACCTACAATGAGCAGTTCTTC. Translating gives CASSPRRLATYNEQFF.

The CDR3 DNA reads as TGCGCCAGCAGCCGTCAGGGGGCGACTGGCTACACCTTC. Translation gives CASSRQGATGYTF. The chain links TRBV4-3 to TRBJ1-2; TRBD1 matches at 8 bases. The CDR3 has 13 residues. The V gene end was trimmed by 4 bases and the J gene end by 7 bases; junction bases not matched to a gene: 5. Looked up from germline, CDR1 is LGHNA and CDR2 is YSLEER.

Comments on this clonotype: At one end the junction does not follow the germline gene, possibly because of a read error. This chain uses TRBV12-3 or TRBV12-4 with TRBJ2-4; D remains ambiguous. CDR3 length: 8 residues. The CDR3 nucleotides are TGTGCCAGCAGTTTAGATGACTTC. Encoded protein: CASSLDDF.

The chain uses TRBV7-8 and TRBJ1-1; D possibly corresponds to TRBD1 (5 bases). Germline CDR1 SGHVS, CDR2 FQNEAQ. The CDR3 sequence is 12 residues long. V was shortened by 5 bases and J by 7 bases, with 11 bases between the two germline ends. The DNA for the CDR3 is TGTGCCAGCAGCAACCAGGGAAGTGAAGCTTTCTTT. The encoded protein is CASSNQGSEAFF.

This chain links TRBV28 with TRBJ2-7; 7 bases are a match to TRBD1. V shed 7 bases, J shed 5 bases, and the junction held 14 bases outside the gene matches. Germline CDR1 reads MDHEN; CDR2 reads SYDVKM. The CDR3 runs 15 residues. The CDR3 DNA reads TGTGCCAGCACATACGACAGGGCCTACCCCCACGAGCAGTACTTC. Its protein is CASTYDRAYPHEQYF.

The genes are TRBV5-1 and TRBJ1-5; tentatively, D is TRBD1 (5 bases). Trimming shortened V by 1 base and J by 3 bases, and 11 bases separated the two germline ends. The CDR3 totals 15 residues. Germline loops: CDR1 SGHRS, CDR2 YFSETQ. The DNA of the CDR3 is TGCGCCAGCAGCTTGAGTGACAGAGACAATCAGCCCCAGCATTTT. It is translated as CASSLSDRDNQPQHF. Based on the CDR3 plus reference TRBV5-1 and TRBJ1-5, the full variable domain is KAGVTQTPRYLIKTRGQQVTLSCSPISGHRSVSWYQQTPGQGLQFLFEYFSETQRNKGNFPGRFSGRQFSNSRSEMNVSTLELGDSALYLCASSLSDRDNQPQHFGDGTRLSIL.

This clonotype has only a few counts. The chain combines TRBV7-2 with TRBJ1-1; D uncertain. This CDR3 region has 16 residues. CDR1 is SGHTA, CDR2 FQGNSA, per germline. The V end lost 3 bases, the J end lost 5 bases, and 19 bases lay between the germline ends. CDR3 sequence (DNA): TGTGCCAGCAGCTTTAGAAACTGGGCCCTGCAGACTGAAGCTTTCTTT. Translating it yields CASSFRNWALQTEAFF.

This clonotype has a handful of counts. The chain is built from TRBV5-1 and TRBJ1-1; D possibly corresponds to TRBD1 (5 bases). The CDR3 runs to 16 residues. V gave up 3 bases and J gave up 2 bases, with 17 bases separating them. Germline V gives CDR1 SGHRS, CDR2 YFSETQ. CDR3 nucleotides: TGCGCCAGCAGCTACGGAGTAAGGGGACTAAACACTGAAGCTTTCTTT. Protein product: CASSYGVRGLNTEAFF.

V usage is TRBV24-1 and J usage is TRBJ2-2; D gene unclear. The CDR3 is 13 residues long. V was clipped by 8 bases and J by 0 bases, with 6 bases between them. The V gene's germline CDR1 is KGHDR and CDR2 SFDVKD. The CDR3 here is CATKATNTGELFF. CDR3 bases: TGTGCCACCAAAGCTACGAACACCGGGGAGCTGTTTTTT.

V usage is TRBV5-1 and J usage is TRBJ1-2, with 11 bases lining up with TRBD1. The CDR3 sequence is 14 residues long. Per germline, CDR1 SGHRS and CDR2 YFSETQ. With V trimmed by 4 bases and J by 8 bases, 7 bases remained unmatched. CDR3 in DNA: TGCGCCAGCAGCACTCGGACAGGGGGCTTCGGCTACACCTTC. Its protein product is CASSTRTGGFGYTF.

This clonotype has a handful of counts. CDR3: CASSTVSNQPQHF. Here the CDR3 DNA reads TGTGCCAGCAGTACAGTGAGCAATCAGCCCCAGCATTTT. This rearrangement joins TRBV6-5 to TRBJ1-5; D is unclear. This CDR3 has 13 residues. The germline gives CDR1 MNHEY, CDR2 SVGAGI. Trimming pared 5 bases from V and 1 base from J, leaving 6 bases between.